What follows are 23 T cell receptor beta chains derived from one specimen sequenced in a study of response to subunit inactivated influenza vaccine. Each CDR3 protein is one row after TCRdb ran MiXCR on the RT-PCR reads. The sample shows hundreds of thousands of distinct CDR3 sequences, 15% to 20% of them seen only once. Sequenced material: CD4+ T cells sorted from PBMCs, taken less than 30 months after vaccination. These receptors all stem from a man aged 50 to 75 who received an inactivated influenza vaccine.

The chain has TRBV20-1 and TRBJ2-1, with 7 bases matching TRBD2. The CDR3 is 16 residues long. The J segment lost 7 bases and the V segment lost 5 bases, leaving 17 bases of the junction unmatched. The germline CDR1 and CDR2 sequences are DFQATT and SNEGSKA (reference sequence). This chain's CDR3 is CSAPHGGAGRWNEQFF. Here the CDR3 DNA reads TGCAGTGCTCCCCACGGGGGAGCGGGAAGGTGGAATGAGCAGTTCTTC.

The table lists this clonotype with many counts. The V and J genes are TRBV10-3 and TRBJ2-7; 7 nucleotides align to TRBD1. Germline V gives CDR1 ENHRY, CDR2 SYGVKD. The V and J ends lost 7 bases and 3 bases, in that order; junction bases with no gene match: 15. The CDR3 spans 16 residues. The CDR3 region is CAITDGGKGQSYEQYF. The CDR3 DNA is TGTGCCATCACCGATGGAGGAAAGGGACAGAGCTACGAGCAGTACTTC.

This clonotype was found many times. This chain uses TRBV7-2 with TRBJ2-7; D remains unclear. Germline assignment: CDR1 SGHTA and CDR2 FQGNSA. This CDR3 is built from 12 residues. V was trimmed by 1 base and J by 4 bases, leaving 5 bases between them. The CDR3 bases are TGTGCCAGCAGCTTAGTTGGATACGAGCAGTACTTC. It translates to CASSLVGYEQYF.

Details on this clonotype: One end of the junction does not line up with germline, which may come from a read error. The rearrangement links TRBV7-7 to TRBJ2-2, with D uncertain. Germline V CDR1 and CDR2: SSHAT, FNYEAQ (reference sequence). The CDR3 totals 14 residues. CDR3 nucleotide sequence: TGTGCTAGCAGCCCAAGGTTGGATTCCGGGGAGCTGTTTTTT. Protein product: CASSPRLDSGELFF.

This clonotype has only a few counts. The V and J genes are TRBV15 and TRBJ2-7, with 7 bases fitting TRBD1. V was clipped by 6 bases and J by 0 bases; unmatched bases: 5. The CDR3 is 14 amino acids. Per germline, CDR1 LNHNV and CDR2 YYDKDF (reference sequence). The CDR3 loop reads CATSMGQLSYEQYF. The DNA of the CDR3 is TGTGCCACCAGTATGGGACAGCTCTCCTACGAGCAGTACTTC. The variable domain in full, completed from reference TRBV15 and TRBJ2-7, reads DAMVIQNPRYQVTQFGKPVTLSCSQTLNHNVMYWYQQKSSQAPKLLFHYYDKDFNNEADTPDNFQSRRPNTSFCFLDIRSPGLGDTAMYLCATSMGQLSYEQYFGPGTRLTVT.

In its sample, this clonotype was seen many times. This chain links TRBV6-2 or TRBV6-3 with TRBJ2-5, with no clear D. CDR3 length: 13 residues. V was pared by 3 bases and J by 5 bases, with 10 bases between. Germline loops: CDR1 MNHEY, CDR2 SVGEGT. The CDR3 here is CASSYEVGETQYF. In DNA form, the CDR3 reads TGTGCCAGCAGTTATGAGGTCGGGGAGACCCAGTACTTC.

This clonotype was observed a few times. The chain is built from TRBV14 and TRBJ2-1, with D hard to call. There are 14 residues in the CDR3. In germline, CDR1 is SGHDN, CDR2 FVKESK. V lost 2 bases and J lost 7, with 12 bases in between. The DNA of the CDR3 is TGTGCCAGCAGCCAAACTACCAGGACGAATGAGCAGTTCTTC. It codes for CASSQTTRTNEQFF.

The CDR3 nucleotides read TGTGCCAGCAGGATTGACAGACTTACCTACAATGAGCAGTTCTTC. This encodes CASRIDRLTYNEQFF. The chain employs TRBV12-3 or TRBV12-4 and TRBJ2-1; perhaps TRBD1 as D (5 bases). Trimming cost V 6 bases and J 2 bases, with 14 bases left between them. The CDR3 sequence is 15 residues long.

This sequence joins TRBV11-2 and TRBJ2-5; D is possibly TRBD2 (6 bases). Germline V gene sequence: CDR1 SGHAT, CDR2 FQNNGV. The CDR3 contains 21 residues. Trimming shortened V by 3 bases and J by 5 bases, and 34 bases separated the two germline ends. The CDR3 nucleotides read TGTGCCAGCAGCTTTAAATACGGGGGATCACCCACTACTCAAAATAGGGAGACCCAGTACTTC. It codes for CASSFKYGGSPTTQNRETQYF.

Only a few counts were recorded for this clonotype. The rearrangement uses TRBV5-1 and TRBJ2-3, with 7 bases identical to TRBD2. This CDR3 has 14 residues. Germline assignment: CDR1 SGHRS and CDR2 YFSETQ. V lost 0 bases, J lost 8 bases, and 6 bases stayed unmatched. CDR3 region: CASSLGAGASTQYF. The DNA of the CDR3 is TGCGCCAGCAGCTTGGGGGCGGGAGCGAGTACGCAGTATTTT.

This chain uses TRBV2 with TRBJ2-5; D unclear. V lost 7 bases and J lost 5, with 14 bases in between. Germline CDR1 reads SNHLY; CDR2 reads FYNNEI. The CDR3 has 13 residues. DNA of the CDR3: TGTGCCAGCACCAAAGGGATTCCTGAGACCCAGTACTTC. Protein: CASTKGIPETQYF.

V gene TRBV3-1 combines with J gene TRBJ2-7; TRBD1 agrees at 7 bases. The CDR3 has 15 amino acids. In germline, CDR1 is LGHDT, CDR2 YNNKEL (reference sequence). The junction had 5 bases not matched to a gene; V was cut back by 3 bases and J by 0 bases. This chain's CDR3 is CASSQSWDSSYEQYF. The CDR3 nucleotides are TGTGCCAGCAGCCAGTCGTGGGACAGCTCCTACGAGCAGTACTTC.

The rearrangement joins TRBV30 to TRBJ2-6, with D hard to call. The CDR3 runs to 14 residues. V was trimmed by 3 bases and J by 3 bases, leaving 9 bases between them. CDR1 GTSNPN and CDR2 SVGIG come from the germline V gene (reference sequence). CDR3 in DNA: TGTGCCTGGAGAACCATGCTTGGGGCCAACGTCCTGACTTTC. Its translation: CAWRTMLGANVLTF. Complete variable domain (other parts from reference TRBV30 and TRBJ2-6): SQTIHQWPATLVQPVGSPLSLECTVEGTSNPNLYWYRQAAGRGLQLLFYSVGIGQISSEVPQNLSASRPQDRQFILSSKKLLLSDSGFYLCAWRTMLGANVLTFGAGSRLTVL.

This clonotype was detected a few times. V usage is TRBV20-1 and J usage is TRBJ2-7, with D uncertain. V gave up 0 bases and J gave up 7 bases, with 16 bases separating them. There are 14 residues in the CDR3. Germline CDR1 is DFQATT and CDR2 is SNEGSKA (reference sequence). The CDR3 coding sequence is TGCAGTGCTAGAGATTATCTGAGAGTTGGGGAGCAGTACTTC. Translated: CSARDYLRVGEQYF.

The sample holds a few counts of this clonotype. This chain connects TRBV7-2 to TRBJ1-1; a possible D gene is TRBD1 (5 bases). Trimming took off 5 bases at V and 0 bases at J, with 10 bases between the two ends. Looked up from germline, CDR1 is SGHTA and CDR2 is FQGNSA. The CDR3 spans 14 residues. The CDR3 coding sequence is TGTGCCAGCAGCCGACAGAGCATGAACACTGAAGCTTTCTTT. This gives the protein CASSRQSMNTEAFF.

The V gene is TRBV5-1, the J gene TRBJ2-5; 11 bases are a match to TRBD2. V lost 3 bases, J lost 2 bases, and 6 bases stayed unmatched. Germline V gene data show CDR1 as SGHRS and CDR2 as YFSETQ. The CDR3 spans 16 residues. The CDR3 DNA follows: TGCGCCAGCAGCTCCGGGACTAGCGGTCTTCAAGAGACCCAGTACTTC. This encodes CASSSGTSGLQETQYF. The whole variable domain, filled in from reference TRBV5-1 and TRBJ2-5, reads KAGVTQTPRYLIKTRGQQVTLSCSPISGHRSVSWYQQTPGQGLQFLFEYFSETQRNKGNFPGRFSGRQFSNSRSEMNVSTLELGDSALYLCASSSGTSGLQETQYFGPGTRLLVL.

The CDR3 protein is CASSPSSGGEGYEQYF. In DNA form, the CDR3 reads TGCGCCAGCAGCCCCTCTTCAGGGGGAGAGGGGTACGAGCAGTACTTC. The V call is TRBV5-1, the J call TRBJ2-7, with TRBD1 identical over 7 bases. Germline V gene lookup returns CDR1 SGHRS and CDR2 YFSETQ. The V gene end was trimmed by 4 bases and the J gene end by 4 bases; junction bases not matched to a gene: 14. The CDR3 is 16 residues long.

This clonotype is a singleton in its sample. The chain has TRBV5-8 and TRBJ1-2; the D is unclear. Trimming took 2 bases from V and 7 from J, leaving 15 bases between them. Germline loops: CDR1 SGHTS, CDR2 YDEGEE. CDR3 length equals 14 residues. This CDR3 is CASSFSTDSGGYTF. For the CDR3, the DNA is TGTGCCAGCAGCTTTTCTACAGATTCGGGTGGCTACACCTTC.

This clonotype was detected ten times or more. The CDR3 DNA follows: TGTGCCAGCAGTTACTTGGACAGCAACTATGGCTACACCTTC. Protein: CASSYLDSNYGYTF. The rearrangement joins TRBV6-2 or TRBV6-3 to TRBJ1-2, with D possibly being TRBD1 (6 bases). CDR1 MNHEY and CDR2 SVGEGT come from the germline V gene. CDR3 size: 14 residues. The V and J ends lost 1 base and 2 bases respectively, with 8 bases between them.

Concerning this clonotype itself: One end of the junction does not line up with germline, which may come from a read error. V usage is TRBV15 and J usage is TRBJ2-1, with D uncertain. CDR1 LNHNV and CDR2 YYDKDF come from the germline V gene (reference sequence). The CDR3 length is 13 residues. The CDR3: CATSRDTGRPGLF. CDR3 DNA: TGTGCCACCAGCAGAGATACGGGCAGGCCCGGGCTCTTC.

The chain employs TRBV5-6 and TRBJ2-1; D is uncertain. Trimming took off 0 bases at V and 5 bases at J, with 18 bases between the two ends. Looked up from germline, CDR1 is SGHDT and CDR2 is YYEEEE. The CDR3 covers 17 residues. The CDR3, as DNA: TGTGCCAGCAGCTTGGCCGGCAAGCCTTCCTGGGACAATGAGCAGTTCTTC. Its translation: CASSLAGKPSWDNEQFF.

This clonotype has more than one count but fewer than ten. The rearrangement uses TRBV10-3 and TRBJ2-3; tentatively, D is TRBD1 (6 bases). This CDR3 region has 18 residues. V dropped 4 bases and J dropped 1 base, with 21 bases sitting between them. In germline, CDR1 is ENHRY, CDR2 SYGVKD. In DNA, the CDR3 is TGTGCCATCAGTGGCGACCAGGGGACCATAGTAGGCACAGATACGCAGTATTTT. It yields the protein CAISGDQGTIVGTDTQYF.

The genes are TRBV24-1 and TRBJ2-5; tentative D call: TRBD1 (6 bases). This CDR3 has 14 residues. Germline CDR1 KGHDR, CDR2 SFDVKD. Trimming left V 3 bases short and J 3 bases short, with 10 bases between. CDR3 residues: CATSDRRDKETQYF. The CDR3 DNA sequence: TGTGCCACCAGTGATCGCCGGGACAAAGAGACCCAGTACTTC.